This T cell receptor (beta chain) emerged from a study of Ad26.COV2.S vaccination and SARS-CoV-2 variants. Study information: Recipients of Ad26.COV2.S got it intramuscularly, once or twice 56 days apart. General observations from the study: Spike-specific responses of CD8+ and CD4+ T cells were reported to display substantial breadth after vaccination.

Profiling relied on immunoSEQ multiplex PCR, and the TCRdb table lists in-frame clones only, not all of them. This table has about 390,000 clones, more than 85% appearing once. J gave up 2 bases and V 5 bases, and 11 bases lay outside the gene matches. The germline CDR1 and CDR2 sequences are SGHTA and FQGNSA. The CDR3 consists of 16 residues. Notes on this clone: What it recognizes is unknown.

Treatment given: some 20 received Ad26.COV2.S at low or high dose, single or two shots; 5 received placebo; per-sample allocation not given. Sample collection was performed on day 63 after the first vaccine or placebo injection. The chain joins TRBV7-2 to TRBJ2-7; the match to TRBD2 covers 8 bases. This sample comprised peripheral blood, obtained in a trial of Ad26.COV2.S vaccine versus placebo. The clonotype comes from a person between 18 and 65 years old who received the Ad26.COV2.S COVID-19 vaccine or a placebo. The chain's CDR3 is CASSRTRAGGTYEQYF. CDR3 DNA: TGTGCCAGCAGCCGTACTAGGGCGGGGGGTACCTACGAGCAGTACTTC.